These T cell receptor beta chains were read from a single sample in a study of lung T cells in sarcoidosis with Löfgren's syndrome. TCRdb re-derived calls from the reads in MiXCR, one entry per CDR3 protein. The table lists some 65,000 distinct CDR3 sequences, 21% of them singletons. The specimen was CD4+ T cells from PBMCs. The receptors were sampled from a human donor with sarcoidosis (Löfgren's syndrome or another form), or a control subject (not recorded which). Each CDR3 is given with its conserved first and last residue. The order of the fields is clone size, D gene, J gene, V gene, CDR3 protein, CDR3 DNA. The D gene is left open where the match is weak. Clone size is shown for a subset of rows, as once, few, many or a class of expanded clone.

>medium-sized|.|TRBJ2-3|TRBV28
CASSLNTWRSTDTQYF
TGTGCCAGCAGTTTGAATACCTGGCGGAGCACAGATACGCAGTATTTT
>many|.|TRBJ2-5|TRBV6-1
CASSEAGETQYF
TGTGCCAGCAGTGAAGCAGGAGAGACCCAGTACTTC
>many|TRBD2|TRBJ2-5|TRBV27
CASSLRGWDYEETQYF
TGTGCCAGCAGTTTGAGGGGATGGGACTATGAAGAGACCCAGTACTTC
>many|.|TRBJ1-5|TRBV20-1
CSARDWATNQPQHF
TGCAGTGCTAGAGATTGGGCAACGAATCAGCCCCAGCATTTT
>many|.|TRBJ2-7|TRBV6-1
CASSEKYYEQYF
TGTGCCAGCAGTGAGAAATACTACGAGCAGTACTTC
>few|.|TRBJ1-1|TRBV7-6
CASSLNADTEAFF
TGTGCCAGCAGCTTAAACGCAGACACTGAAGCTTTCTTT
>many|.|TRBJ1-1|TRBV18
CASSIVQDTEAFF
TGTGCCAGCTCAATCGTACAAGACACTGAAGCTTTCTTT
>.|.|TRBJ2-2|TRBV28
CASSLASGTGSGELFF
TGTGCCAGCAGTTTGGCCTCCGGAACAGGGTCCGGGGAGCTGTTTTTT
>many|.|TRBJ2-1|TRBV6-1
CASRHRPASYNEQFF
TGTGCCAGCAGACATCGACCAGCTTCCTACAATGAGCAGTTCTTC
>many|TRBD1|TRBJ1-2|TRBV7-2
CASSRDRNYGYTF
TGTGCCAGCAGCCGGGACAGGAACTATGGCTACACCTTC
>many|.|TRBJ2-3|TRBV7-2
CASSAPNTDTQYF
TGTGCCAGCAGCGCACCCAACACAGATACGCAGTATTTT
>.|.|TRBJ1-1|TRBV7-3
CASSLQTVVNTEAFF
TGTGCCAGCAGCTTACAAACAGTAGTGAACACTGAAGCTTTCTTT
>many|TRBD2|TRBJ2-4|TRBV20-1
CSARGLAGGVAKNIQYF
TGCAGTGCTAGAGGACTAGCGGGGGGGGTAGCCAAAAACATTCAGTACTTC
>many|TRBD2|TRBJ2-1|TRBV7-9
CASSLAAGGGEQFF
TGTGCCAGCAGCTTAGCGGCGGGAGGGGGTGAGCAGTTCTTC
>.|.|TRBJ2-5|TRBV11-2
CASSLEGRERETQYF
TGTGCCAGCAGCTTAGAAGGCAGGGAAAGAGAGACCCAGTACTTC
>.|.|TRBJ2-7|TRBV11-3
CTTRGASYEQYF
TGTACCACCCGGGGGGCCTCCTACGAGCAGTACTTC
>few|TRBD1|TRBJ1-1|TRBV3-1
CASTPSPGQGHTEAFF
TGTGCCAGCACCCCAAGTCCGGGACAGGGGCACACTGAAGCTTTCTTT